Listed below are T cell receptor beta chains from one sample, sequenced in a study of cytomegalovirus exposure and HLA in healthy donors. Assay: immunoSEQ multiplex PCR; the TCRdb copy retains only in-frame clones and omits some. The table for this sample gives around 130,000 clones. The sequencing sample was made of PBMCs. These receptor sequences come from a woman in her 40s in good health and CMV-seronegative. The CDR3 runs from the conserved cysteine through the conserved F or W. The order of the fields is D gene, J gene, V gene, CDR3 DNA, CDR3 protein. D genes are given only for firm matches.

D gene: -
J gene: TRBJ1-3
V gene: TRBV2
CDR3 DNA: TGTGCCAGCAGTGAAACCCACGGGAACTCTGGAAACACCATATATTTT
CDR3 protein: CASSETHGNSGNTIYF

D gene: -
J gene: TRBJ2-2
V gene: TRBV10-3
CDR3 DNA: TGTGCCATCAGGCCCGTGACAGGCGGAATCACCGGGGAGCTGTTTTTT
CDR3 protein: CAIRPVTGGITGELFF

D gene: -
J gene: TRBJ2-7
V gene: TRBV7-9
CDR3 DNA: TGTGCCAGCAGCTTCCCCGGCGGCTACGAGCAGTACTTC
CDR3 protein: CASSFPGGYEQYF

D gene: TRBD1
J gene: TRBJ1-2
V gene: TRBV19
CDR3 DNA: TGTGCCAGTAGTCTGGACAGGGTTGGGAACTATGGCTACACCTTC
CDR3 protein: CASSLDRVGNYGYTF

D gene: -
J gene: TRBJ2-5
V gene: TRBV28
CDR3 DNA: TGTGCCAGCAGTTGGGGTTTGGGGACACCGACGCTCCAAGAGACCCAGTACTTC
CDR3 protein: CASSWGLGTPTLQETQYF

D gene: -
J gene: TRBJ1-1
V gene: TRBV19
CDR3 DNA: TGTGCCAGTAGCCCCGACACTGAAGCTTTCTTT
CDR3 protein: CASSPDTEAFF

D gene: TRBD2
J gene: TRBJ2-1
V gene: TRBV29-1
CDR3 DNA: TGCAGCCTCCTCGGGACTAGCGGGGGGGGGAGCTCCTACAATGAGCAGTTCTTC
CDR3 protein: CSLLGTSGGGSSYNEQFF

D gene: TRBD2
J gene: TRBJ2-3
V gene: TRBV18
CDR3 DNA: TGTGCCAGCTCACCACCATACGGGGGGGCCGGGGGCGGAGATACGCAGTATTTT
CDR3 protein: CASSPPYGGAGGGDTQYF

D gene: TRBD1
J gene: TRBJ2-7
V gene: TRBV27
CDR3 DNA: TGTGCCAGCAGGGGCGGACAGGGGCGATCCTACGAGCAGTACTTC
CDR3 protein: CASRGGQGRSYEQYF

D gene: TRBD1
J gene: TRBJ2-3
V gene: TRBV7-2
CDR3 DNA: TGTGCCAGCAGCTTAGGAGGCAGGGGGCAAGATACGCAGTATTTT
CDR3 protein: CASSLGGRGQDTQYF

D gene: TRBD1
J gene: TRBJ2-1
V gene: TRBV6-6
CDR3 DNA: TGTGCCAGCAGTTATCAGGGGGTATCAGTAAATGAGCAGTTCTTC
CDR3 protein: CASSYQGVSVNEQFF

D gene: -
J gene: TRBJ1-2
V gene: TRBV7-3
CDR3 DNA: TGTGCCAGCAGCCGCGGGGCGTCATATGGCTACACCTTC
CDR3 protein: CASSRGASYGYTF

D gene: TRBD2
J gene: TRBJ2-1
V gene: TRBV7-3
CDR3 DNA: TGTGCCAGCGCTTGGACTAGCGGGCACTACAATGAGCAGTTCTTC
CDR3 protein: CASAWTSGHYNEQFF

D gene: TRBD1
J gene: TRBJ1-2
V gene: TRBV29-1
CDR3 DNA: TGCAGCGCCTTAGCCCCTGACAGGGGGCTTAGCTACACCTTC
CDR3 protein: CSALAPDRGLSYTF

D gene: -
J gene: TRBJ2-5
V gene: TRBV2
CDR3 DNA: TGTGCCAGCAGCCTCGACGGGGGATCTGAAGAGACCCAGTACTTC
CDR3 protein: CASSLDGGSEETQYF

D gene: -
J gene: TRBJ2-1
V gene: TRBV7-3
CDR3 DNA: TGTGCCAGCAGGCTCGGGGGAACGGCCTACAATGAGCAGTTCTTC
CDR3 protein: CASRLGGTAYNEQFF

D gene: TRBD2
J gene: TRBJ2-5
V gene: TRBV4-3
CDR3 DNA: TGCGCCAGCAGCCACGTGGGGAGGGTCAATGAGCAGTACTTC
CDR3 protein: CASSHVGRVNEQYF

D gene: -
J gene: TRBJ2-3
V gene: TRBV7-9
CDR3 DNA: TGTGCCAGCAGCTTAGGGCAGGGGACGCCCCTGAGTACGCAGTATTTT
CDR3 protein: CASSLGQGTPLSTQYF

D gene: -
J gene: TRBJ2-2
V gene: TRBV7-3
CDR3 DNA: TGTGCCAGCGGGGCTAACACCGGGGAGCTGTTTTTT
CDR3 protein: CASGANTGELFF

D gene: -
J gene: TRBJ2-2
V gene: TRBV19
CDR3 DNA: TGTGCCTCTTCCGGGACGAACACCGGGGAGCTGTTTTTT
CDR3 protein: CASSGTNTGELFF

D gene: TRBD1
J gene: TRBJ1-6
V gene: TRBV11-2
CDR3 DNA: TGTGCCAGCAGCTTAGACGGGACAGGGCATTCACCCCTCCACTTT
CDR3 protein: CASSLDGTGHSPLHF

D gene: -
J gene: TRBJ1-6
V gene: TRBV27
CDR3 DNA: TGTGCCAGCAGTCGGTCAGGGGACAACTATAATTCACCCCTCCACTTT
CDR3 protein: CASSRSGDNYNSPLHF

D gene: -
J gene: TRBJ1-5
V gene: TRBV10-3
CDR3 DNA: TGTGCCATCAGTGCAGAGGGTTTTGGCAATCAGCCCCAGCATTTT
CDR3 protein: CAISAEGFGNQPQHF

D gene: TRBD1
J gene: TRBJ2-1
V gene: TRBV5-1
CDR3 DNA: TGCGCCAGCAGCGGAACGGGACAGCTCGACAATGAGCAGTTCTTC
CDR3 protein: CASSGTGQLDNEQFF

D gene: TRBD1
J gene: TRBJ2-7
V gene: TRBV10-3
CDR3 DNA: TGTGCCGCACGGGACAGGGACTACGAGCAGTACTTC
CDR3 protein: CAARDRDYEQYF

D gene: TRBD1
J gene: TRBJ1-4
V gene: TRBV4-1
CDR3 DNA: TGCGCCAGCAGACTGGGACAGAGTGCTGAAAAACTGTTTTTT
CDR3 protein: CASRLGQSAEKLFF

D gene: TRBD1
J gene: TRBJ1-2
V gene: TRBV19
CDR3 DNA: TGTGCCAGTACCGCCGACAGGGGGAAAATGAGCGGCTACACCTTC
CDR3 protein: CASTADRGKMSGYTF